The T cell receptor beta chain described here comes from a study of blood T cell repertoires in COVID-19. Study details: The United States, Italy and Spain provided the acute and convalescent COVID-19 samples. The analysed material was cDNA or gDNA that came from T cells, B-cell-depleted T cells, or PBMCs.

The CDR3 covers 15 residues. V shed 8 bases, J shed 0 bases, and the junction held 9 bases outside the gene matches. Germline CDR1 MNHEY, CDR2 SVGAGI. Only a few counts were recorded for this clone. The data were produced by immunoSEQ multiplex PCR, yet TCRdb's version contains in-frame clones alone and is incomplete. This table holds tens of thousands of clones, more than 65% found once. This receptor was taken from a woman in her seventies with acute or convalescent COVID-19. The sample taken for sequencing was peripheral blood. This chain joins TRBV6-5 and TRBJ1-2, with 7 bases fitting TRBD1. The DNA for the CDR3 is TGTGCCAGCCATAAAGGGGGCGGATCTAACTATGGCTACACCTTC. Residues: CASHKGGGSNYGYTF.